Each of the 24 T cell receptor beta chains below was sequenced from the same sample in a study of T cell clusters in autoimmune cytopenias. Some 34,000 genome equivalents of blood DNA were amplified for TRB. One tube held mixed TRB-A and TRB-B primer pools for touch-down PCR. From the multiplex PCR reads, TCRdb lists one entry per CDR3 protein and no DNA. Here the sample table reports 9,000 to 15,000 distinct CDR3 sequences. The same specimen was also included in a second study, on T cell repertoires in aging, cancer and after chemotherapy.

The source material was peripheral blood. These receptors were collected from a human donor in good health.

This chain uses TRBV6-5 with TRBJ2-6; TCRdb proposes TRBD1, but this gene call is untestable without DNA. CDR1 and CDR2 (germline): MNHEY, SVGAGI. The length of the CDR3 is 14 residues. The CDR3 loop reads CASRDNSGANVLTF.

Its frequency marks this clonotype as medium-sized. CDR3 region: CSVEDTGTGGNEQFF. The chain joins TRBV29-1 to TRBJ2-1; there is no DNA to check the TCRdb D call of TRBD1. The germline CDR1 and CDR2 sequences are SQVTM and ANQGSEA. The CDR3 runs to 15 residues.

The chain links TRBV19 to TRBJ1-1; TCRdb picks TRBD1, but there is no DNA to check that call. CDR1 is LNHDA and CDR2 is SQIVND in the germline V gene (reference sequence). The length of the CDR3 is 15 residues. The CDR3 here is CASSTDSSGWTEAFF.

This clonotype is medium-sized (0.01 to 0.1%) by frequency. This chain uses TRBV29-1 with TRBJ2-7; the TCRdb call, TRBD1, lacks DNA for checking. The CDR3 extends over 14 amino acids. Germline CDR1 SQVTM, CDR2 ANQGSEA. This chain's CDR3 is CSVDPGGGSYEQYF.

Its frequency marks this clonotype as medium-sized (0.01 to 0.1%). V gene TRBV29-1 combines with J gene TRBJ1-1. This CDR3 has 11 residues. Looked up from germline, CDR1 is SQVTM and CDR2 is ANQGSEA. This chain's CDR3 is CSALLNTEAFF.

The rearrangement joins TRBV19 to TRBJ1-2; TCRdb selects TRBD1, and the lack of DNA leaves this call unchecked. Per germline, CDR1 LNHDA and CDR2 SQIVND (reference sequence). This CDR3 is built from 14 residues. CDR3 region: CASSDSGSFDGYTF.

The chain recombines TRBV6-5 with TRBJ1-2; TCRdb's D call, TRBD1, is unchecked because there is no DNA. CDR1 and CDR2 (germline): MNHEY, SVGAGI. This CDR3 comprises 13 residues. This CDR3 reads CASSPGIYYGYTF.

The chain recombines TRBV30 with TRBJ1-2; the TRBD1 assignment by TCRdb is unverifiable without DNA. Per the germline V gene, CDR1 is GTSNPN and CDR2 is SVGIG (reference sequence). The CDR3 is 15 amino acids. CDR3 loop: CAWSVTGQGGNGYTF.

J is TRBJ2-7 and V is TRBV5-6. The CDR3 is 12 residues long. Germline lookup yields CDR1 SGHDT and CDR2 YYEEEE. The CDR3 sequence: CASSFGSYEQYF.

The V call is TRBV19, the J call TRBJ2-7. CDR1 and CDR2 from the germline V gene are LNHDA and SQIVND (reference sequence). The CDR3 has 14 residues. CDR3 residues: CASSGAPERYEQYF.

This chain connects TRBV5-6 to TRBJ2-5; TCRdb lists TRBD1, though no DNA is available to test this call. Germline CDR1 and CDR2: SGHDT and YYEEEE. The CDR3 is 16 residues long. The CDR3: CASSFQSGGGSRTQYF. Looking up the rest from reference TRBV5-6 and TRBJ2-5 gives the full variable domain: DAGVTQSPTHLIKTRGQQVTLRCSPKSGHDTVSWYQQALGQGPQFIFQYYEEEERQRGNFPDRFSGHQFPNYSSELNVNALLLGDSALYLCASSFQSGGGSRTQYFGPGTRLLVL.

The chain recombines TRBV6-5 with TRBJ2-3; without DNA, the TCRdb call of TRBD1 cannot be checked. The CDR3 extends over 16 amino acids. Germline CDR1 and CDR2: MNHEY and SVGAGI. The CDR3 sequence is CASSPTGSRGRDTQYF.

V gene TRBV12-3 or TRBV12-4 combines with J gene TRBJ1-5; TCRdb's D gene call, TRBD1, goes unchecked for lack of DNA. The CDR3 extends over 15 amino acids. The CDR3 sequence is CASRQTGRGNQPQHF.

V gene TRBV5-4 combines with J gene TRBJ1-2; the D call of TRBD1 rests on TCRdb alone, since no DNA is present to check it. The CDR3 runs 15 residues. Germline assignment: CDR1 SGHNT and CDR2 YYREEE (reference sequence). The CDR3 loop reads CASSPEQGYSYGYTF.

The chain carries TRBV19 and TRBJ1-1; TCRdb's D gene call, TRBD1, goes unchecked for lack of DNA. The CDR3 spans 14 residues. From germline, CDR1 is LNHDA and CDR2 SQIVND (reference sequence). The chain's CDR3 is CASSGLGGNTEAFF.

This chain links TRBV19 with TRBJ1-2; as DNA is missing, the TRBD1 call by TCRdb cannot be tested. The CDR3 contains 15 residues. CDR1 is LNHDA and CDR2 is SQIVND in the germline V gene (reference sequence). This CDR3 is CASSTAGTGYYGYTF.

The J gene is TRBJ1-6, the V gene TRBV7-6. This CDR3 comprises 15 residues. Germline V gene lookup returns CDR1 SGHVS and CDR2 FNYEAQ. Here the CDR3 reads CASSRRGRDNSPLHF.

The V and J genes are TRBV30 and TRBJ2-3; TCRdb designates TRBD2, a call that cannot be tested without DNA. Germline V lookup: CDR1 GTSNPN, CDR2 SVGIG (reference sequence). The CDR3 consists of 15 residues. The CDR3 spells CAWSEGVLSTDTQYF.

The V and J genes are TRBV27 and TRBJ2-1; with no DNA, the TCRdb D assignment of TRBD1 cannot be verified. The CDR3 loop spans 16 amino acids. Germline V gives CDR1 MNHEY, CDR2 SMNVEV (reference sequence). The CDR3 spells CASTATGTGGDNEQFF.

The rearrangement uses TRBV10-3 and TRBJ2-2; the D call from TCRdb, TRBD1, cannot be confirmed without DNA. This CDR3 contains 14 residues. CDR1 is ENHRY, CDR2 SYGVKD, per germline. The CDR3 protein is CAISEGGLTRELFF.

The V gene is TRBV15, the J gene TRBJ1-1. Germline values: CDR1 LNHNV, CDR2 YYDKDF (reference sequence). CDR3 length equals 12 residues. Here the CDR3 reads CATSRRWAEAFF. Full variable domain (outside the CDR3, taken from reference TRBV15 and TRBJ1-1): DAMVIQNPRYQVTQFGKPVTLSCSQTLNHNVMYWYQQKSSQAPKLLFHYYDKDFNNEADTPDNFQSRRPNTSFCFLDIRSPGLGDTAMYLCATSRRWAEAFFGQGTRLTVV.

This clonotype registers medium-sized by frequency. The V and J genes are TRBV29-1 and TRBJ2-1. Germline lookup yields CDR1 SQVTM and CDR2 ANQGSEA. CDR3 size: 11 residues. The CDR3: CSAGSYNEQFF.

This rearrangement joins TRBV30 to TRBJ2-5; with no DNA, the TCRdb D assignment of TRBD2 cannot be verified. The CDR3 has 12 residues. Germline CDR1 reads GTSNPN; CDR2 reads SVGIG (reference sequence). CDR3: CAWTSGEGTQYF.

The chain employs TRBV30 and TRBJ1-5; TCRdb reports TRBD1, a call that lacks DNA to check it against. Germline lookup yields CDR1 GTSNPN and CDR2 SVGIG (reference sequence). There are 13 residues in the CDR3. This CDR3 is CAWRAGGVQPQHF.